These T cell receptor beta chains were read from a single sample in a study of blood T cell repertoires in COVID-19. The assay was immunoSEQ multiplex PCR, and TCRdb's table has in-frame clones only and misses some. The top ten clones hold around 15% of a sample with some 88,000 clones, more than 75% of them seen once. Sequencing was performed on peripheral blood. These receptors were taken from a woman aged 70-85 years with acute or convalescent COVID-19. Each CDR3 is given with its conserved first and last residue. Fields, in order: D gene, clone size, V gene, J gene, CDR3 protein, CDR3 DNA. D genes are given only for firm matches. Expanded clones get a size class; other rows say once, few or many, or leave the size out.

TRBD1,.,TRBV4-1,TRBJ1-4,CASSPRGTGVNEKLFF,TGCGCCAGCAGCCCCCGGGGGACAGGGGTTAATGAAAAACTGTTTTTT
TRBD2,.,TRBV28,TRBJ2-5,CASRPGLVETQYF,TGTGCCAGCAGACCAGGACTAGTTGAGACCCAGTACTTC
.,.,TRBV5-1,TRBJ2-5,CASSSALAPQETQYF,TGCGCCAGCAGCTCTGCCTTGGCACCCCAAGAGACCCAGTACTTC
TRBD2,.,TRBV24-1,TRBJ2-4,CATSDPTGTRNIQYF,TGTGCCACCAGTGATCCCACCGGGACTAGAAACATTCAGTACTTC
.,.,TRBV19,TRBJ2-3,CASTTGSTDTQYF,TGTGCCAGTACGACGGGTAGCACAGATACGCAGTATTTT
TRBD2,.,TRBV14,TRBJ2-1,CASSPFGFAAGGWNEQFF,TGTGCCAGCAGCCCCTTTGGATTCGCTGCGGGAGGGTGGAATGAGCAGTTCTTC
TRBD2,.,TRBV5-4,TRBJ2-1,CASSASGGSYNEQFF,TGTGCCAGCAGCGCCTCGGGGGGCTCCTACAATGAGCAGTTCTTC
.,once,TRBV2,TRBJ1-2,CASSLDRTFNYGYTF,TGTGCCAGTTCGCTTGACAGGACCTTTAACTATGGCTACACCTTC
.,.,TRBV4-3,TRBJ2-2,CASSQENRAGELFF,TGCGCCAGCAGCCAAGAGAACAGGGCCGGGGAGCTGTTTTTT
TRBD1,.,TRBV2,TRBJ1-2,CASPARDRVWSGYTF,TGTGCCAGCCCCGCCCGGGACAGGGTTTGGAGTGGCTACACCTTC
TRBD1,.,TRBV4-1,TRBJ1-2,CASSQSQGVPYGYTF,TGCGCCAGCAGCCAATCTCAGGGGGTTCCCTATGGCTACACCTTC
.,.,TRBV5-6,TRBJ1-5,CASSLYTGSNQPQHF,TGTGCCAGCAGCTTGTATACGGGGTCCAATCAGCCCCAGCATTTT
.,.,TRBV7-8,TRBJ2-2,CASSLLTGELFF,TGTGCCAGCAGCTTACTTACCGGGGAGCTGTTTTTT
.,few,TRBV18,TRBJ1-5,CASSAGGGNQPQHF,TGTGCCAGCTCGGCGGGAGGGGGAAATCAGCCCCAGCATTTT
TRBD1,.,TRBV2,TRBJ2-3,CASSPGTGGSQPQYF,TGTGCCAGCAGTCCCGGGACAGGGGGCTCCCAGCCGCAGTATTTT
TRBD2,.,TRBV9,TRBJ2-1,CASSVGGGRYNEQFF,TGTGCCAGCAGCGTAGGGGGCGGGAGATACAATGAGCAGTTCTTC
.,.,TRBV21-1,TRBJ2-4,CASIPRGGIAKNIQYF,TGTGCCAGCATTCCCAGGGGAGGGATAGCCAAAAACATTCAGTACTTC
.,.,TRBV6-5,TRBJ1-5,CASSYGAGVQPQHF,TGTGCCAGCAGTTACGGGGCAGGGGTTCAGCCCCAGCATTTT
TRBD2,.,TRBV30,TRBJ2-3,CAGWTSGISDTQYF,TGTGCAGGCTGGACTAGCGGGATCTCAGATACGCAGTATTTT
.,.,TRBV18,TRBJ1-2,CASSPARGYGYTF,TGTGCCAGCTCGCCGGCTAGAGGCTATGGCTACACCTTC
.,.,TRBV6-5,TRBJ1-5,CASSYSLDQPQHF,TGTGCCAGCAGTTACTCGTTAGATCAGCCCCAGCATTTT
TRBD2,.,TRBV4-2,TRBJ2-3,CASSHVTAGNTDTQYF,TGTGCCAGCAGCCACGTTACAGCGGGGAACACAGATACGCAGTATTTT
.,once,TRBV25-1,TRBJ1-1,CASSDDRAFF,TGTGCCAGCAGTGACGACAGGGCTTTCTTT
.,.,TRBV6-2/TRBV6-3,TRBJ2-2,CASSYGVQNTGELFF,TGTGCCAGCAGTTACGGAGTTCAGAACACCGGGGAGCTGTTTTTT
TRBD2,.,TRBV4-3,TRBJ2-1,CASSQDGSGRAWDEQFF,TGCGCCAGCAGCCAAGATGGCAGCGGGAGGGCCTGGGATGAGCAGTTCTTC
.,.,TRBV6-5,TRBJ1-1,CASSGHTNTEAFF,TGTGCCAGCAGCGGACACACGAACACTGAAGCTTTCTTT
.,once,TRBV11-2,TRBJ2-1,CASSLGQSSYNEQFF,TGTGCCAGCAGCTTAGGACAAAGCTCCTACAATGAGCAGTTCTTC
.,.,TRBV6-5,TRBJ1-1,CASSYSTVSGTEAFF,TGTGCCAGCAGTTACTCGACAGTTTCTGGAACTGAAGCTTTCTTT
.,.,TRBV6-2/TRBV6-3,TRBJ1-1,CASSFLIQGEAFF,TGTGCCAGCAGCTTCCTCATACAGGGTGAAGCTTTCTTT
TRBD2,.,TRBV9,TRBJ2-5,CASSRSAGGEGETQYF,TGTGCCAGCAGCAGATCCGCGGGAGGGGAGGGAGAGACCCAGTACTTC
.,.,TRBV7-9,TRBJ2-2,CATLPELNTGELFF,TGTGCCACCCTCCCGGAGCTGAACACCGGGGAGCTGTTTTTT
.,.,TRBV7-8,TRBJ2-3,CASSWGHSSTDTQYF,TGTGCCAGCAGCTGGGGACACTCTAGCACAGATACGCAGTATTTT
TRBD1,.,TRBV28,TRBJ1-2,CASSQDRGIYGYTF,TGTGCCAGCAGTCAGGACAGGGGGATCTATGGCTACACCTTC
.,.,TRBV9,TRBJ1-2,CASSVGSDSAPPNYGYTF,TGTGCCAGCAGCGTAGGATCGGACAGCGCCCCGCCTAACTATGGCTACACCTTC
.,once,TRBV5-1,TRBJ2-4,CASREDLAKNIQYF,TGCGCCAGCAGGGAGGATCTAGCCAAAAACATTCAGTACTTC
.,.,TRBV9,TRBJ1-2,CASSVRGGGDGYGYTF,TGTGCCAGCAGCGTCCGAGGGGGAGGGGATGGCTATGGCTACACCTTC
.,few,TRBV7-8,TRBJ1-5,CASSLEAGNSNQPQHF,TGTGCCAGCAGCTTAGAAGCAGGGAATAGCAATCAGCCCCAGCATTTT
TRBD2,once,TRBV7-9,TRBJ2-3,CASSGTLAGWDTQYF,TGTGCCAGCAGCGGAACACTAGCGGGGTGGGATACGCAGTATTTT
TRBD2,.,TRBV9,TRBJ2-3,CASSLRAGGMADTQYF,TGTGCCAGCAGCCTACGCGCGGGAGGGATGGCAGATACGCAGTATTTT
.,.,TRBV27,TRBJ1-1,CASSFSILLGGPTNTEAFF,TGTGCCAGCAGTTTTTCTATCCTCCTAGGAGGTCCGACGAACACTGAAGCTTTCTTT
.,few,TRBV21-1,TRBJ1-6,CASSKACRGTSPLHF,TGTGCCAGCAGCAAAGCTTGCAGGGGTACCTCACCCCTCCACTTT
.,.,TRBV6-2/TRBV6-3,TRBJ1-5,CASSLGGGSQPQHF,TGTGCCAGCAGCTTAGGCGGGGGGTCCCAGCCCCAGCATTTT
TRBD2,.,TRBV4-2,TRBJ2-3,CASSQVRGGVTDTQYF,TGTGCCAGCAGCCAAGTGCGGGGGGGCGTCACAGATACGCAGTATTTT
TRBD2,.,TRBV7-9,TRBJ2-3,CASRTFATSGLVDTQYF,TGTGCCAGCAGGACTTTCGCGACTAGCGGGTTGGTGGATACGCAGTATTTT
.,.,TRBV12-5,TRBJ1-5,CASAAGAGNQPQHF,TGTGCTAGTGCCGCGGGGGCCGGCAATCAGCCCCAGCATTTT
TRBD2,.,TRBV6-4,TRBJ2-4,CASSEELAGRLKNIQYF,TGTGCCAGCAGTGAAGAGCTAGCGGGGCGGTTAAAAAACATTCAGTACTTC
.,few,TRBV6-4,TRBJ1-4,CASSVRQEEVTNEKLFF,TGTGCCAGCAGTGTCCGACAGGAAGAGGTAACTAATGAAAAACTGTTTTTT
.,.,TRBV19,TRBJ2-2,CASTPGTTNTGELFF,TGTGCCAGTACTCCCGGGACAACGAACACCGGGGAGCTGTTTTTT
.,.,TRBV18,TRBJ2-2,CASSLKKSAARLNTGELFF,TGTGCCAGCTCACTGAAGAAAAGTGCCGCCAGGTTGAACACCGGGGAGCTGTTTTTT
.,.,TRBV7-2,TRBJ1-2,CASSPYKGVEGYTF,TGTGCCAGCAGCCCTTATAAGGGGGTCGAGGGCTACACCTTC
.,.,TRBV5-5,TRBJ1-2,CASSGLDYGIYGYTF,TGTGCCAGCAGCGGTCTGGACTATGGAATCTATGGCTACACCTTC
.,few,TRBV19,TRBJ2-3,CASAHRVDTQYF,TGTGCCAGCGCCCATCGAGTAGATACGCAGTATTTT
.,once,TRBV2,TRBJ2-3,CASRANSTDTQYF,TGTGCCAGCCGAGCTAATAGCACAGATACGCAGTATTTT
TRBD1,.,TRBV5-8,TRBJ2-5,CASSPRTGAVETQYF,TGTGCCAGCAGCCCAAGGACAGGGGCGGTGGAGACCCAGTACTTC
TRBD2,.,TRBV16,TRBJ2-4,CASSQRRGEENIQYF,TGTGCCAGCAGCCAAAGGCGGGGGGAGGAAAACATTCAGTACTTC
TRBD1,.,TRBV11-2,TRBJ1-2,CASSASGGGYTF,TGTGCCAGCAGCGCCTCAGGGGGAGGCTACACCTTC
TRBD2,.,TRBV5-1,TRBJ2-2,CASSSPTGGNTGELFF,TGCGCCAGCAGCTCCCCGACGGGGGGGAACACCGGGGAGCTGTTTTTT
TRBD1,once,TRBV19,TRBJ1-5,CASSIQGASNQPQHF,TGTGCCAGTAGTATACAGGGGGCGAGCAATCAGCCCCAGCATTTT
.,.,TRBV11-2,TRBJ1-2,CASSLGGRRYGYTF,TGTGCCAGCAGCTTAGGAGGCCGCCGCTATGGCTACACCTTC
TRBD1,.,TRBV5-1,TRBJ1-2,CASSPSAGTGGWTRGYTF,TGCGCCAGCAGCCCCTCCGCCGGGACAGGGGGCTGGACACGGGGCTACACCTTC